Presented here are 7 T cell receptor beta chains from one specimen sequenced in a study of blood T cell repertoires in COVID-19. TCRdb's copy holds only in-frame clones and misses some; the assay was immunoSEQ multiplex PCR. This sample carries 200,000 to 250,000 clones, approximately 87% of them seen once, and the ten largest clones take roughly 3.3%. The sample taken for sequencing was PBMCs or T cells enriched from blood (not recorded which). Every receptor here comes from a woman aged 45-60 years in a cohort exposed to, infected with or recovered from COVID-19 (not recorded which).

V and J are TRBV29-1 and TRBJ1-2, with TRBD1 matching 9 bases. The CDR3 sequence is 12 residues long. CDR1 SQVTM and CDR2 ANQGSEA come from the germline V gene. V shed 7 bases and J 6 bases; nucleotides not matched to a gene: 6. The CDR3, as DNA: TGCAGCGAATACAGGGGGCTAGATGGCTACACCTTC. It specifies CSEYRGLDGYTF.

The chain has TRBV18 and TRBJ2-3, with D possibly being TRBD1 (6 bases). The CDR3 is 15 amino acids. In germline, CDR1 is KGHSH, CDR2 LQKENI. V was pared by 2 bases and J by 5 bases, with 14 bases between. The chain's CDR3 is CASSPATGYGDTQYF. In nucleotides, the CDR3 is TGTGCCAGCTCACCAGCAACAGGGTATGGAGATACGCAGTATTTT. Full variable domain (remainder filled in from reference TRBV18 and TRBJ2-3): NAGVMQNPRHLVRRRGQEARLRCSPMKGHSHVYWYRQLPEEGLKFMVYLQKENIIDESGMPKERFSAEFPKEGPSILRIQQVVRGDSAAYFCASSPATGYGDTQYFGPGTRLTVL.

The chain recombines TRBV18 with TRBJ1-2, with 7 bases matching TRBD1. Unmatched junction bases numbered 8, after V lost 3 bases and J lost 4 bases. Germline V gene lookup returns CDR1 KGHSH and CDR2 LQKENI. The CDR3 has 15 amino acids. The CDR3 bases are TGTGCCAGCTCACCGACGACAGGGTCGAGCTATGGCTACACCTTC. Translation gives CASSPTTGSSYGYTF.

There are a few counts of this clone. The chain combines TRBV9 with TRBJ2-7; possibly TRBD1 for D (6 bases). Germline V gene data show CDR1 as SGDLS and CDR2 as YYNGEE. V gave up 4 bases and J gave up 6 bases, with 14 bases separating them. The CDR3 covers 13 residues. The CDR3 DNA reads as TGTGCCAGCAGCTCCCAGGGGTCTGGCGAGCAGTACTTC. Translated: CASSSQGSGEQYF.

The chain is built from TRBV7-3 and TRBJ1-1; 7 nucleotides agree with TRBD1. Germline V CDR1 and CDR2: SGHTA, FQGTGA. Trimming removed 5 bases from V and 5 bases from J; junction bases left unmatched: 8. This CDR3 comprises 14 residues. CDR3 DNA sequence: TGTGCCAGCAGCGAAAAGGGGGCTCGGACTGAAGCTTTCTTT. Its protein is CASSEKGARTEAFF.

The chain uses TRBV5-4 and TRBJ1-3, with TRBD1 identical over 8 bases. CDR3 length: 16 residues. The J segment lost 4 bases and the V segment lost 4 bases, leaving 10 bases of the junction unmatched. Germline V gene lookup returns CDR1 SGHNT and CDR2 YYREEE (reference sequence). This CDR3 reads CASSHRQGRSGNTIYF. CDR3 sequence (DNA): TGTGCCAGCAGCCACCGACAGGGGAGGTCGGGAAACACCATATATTTT.

The chain joins TRBV23-1 to TRBJ2-5; no definite D call. TRBV23-1 belongs to the ORF category, with a function that is uncertain. This CDR3 spans 11 amino acids. V was shortened by 3 bases and J by 4 bases, with 3 bases between the two germline ends. The CDR3 loop is CASSQRETQYF. The CDR3 DNA reads as TGCGCCAGCAGTCAGAGAGAGACCCAGTACTTC.